This T cell receptor (beta chain) was identified during a study of blood T cell repertoires in COVID-19. Study overall: Samples taken during acute and convalescent COVID-19 were collected in the United States, Italy and Spain. The cDNA or gDNA used as material had been derived from T cells, B-cell-depleted T cells, or PBMCs.

There are a few counts of this clone. Original processing methods: Cell counts per sample came from amplifying reference gene primers. Libraries were prepared by immunoSEQ multiplex PCR; TCRdb keeps only in-frame clonotypes and omits some of them. V, J and clone size were drawn from that table, and D and trimming were deduced from the DNA. The sample lists approximately 190,000 clones; approximately 82% were seen once. The junction had 9 bases not matched to a gene; V was cut back by 1 base and J by 5 bases. From germline, CDR1 is LNHNV and CDR2 YYDKDF (reference sequence). This CDR3 contains 18 residues.

Sequenced input: peripheral blood. This clonotype originated in a human donor with acute or convalescent COVID-19. The donor label of this sample is uncertain. The chain employs TRBV15 and TRBJ2-5; 14 bases map to TRBD2. CDR3 region: CATSRGLGLAGGLETQYF. CDR3 bases: TGTGCCACCAGCAGAGGACTCGGACTAGCGGGAGGACTGGAGACCCAGTACTTC.